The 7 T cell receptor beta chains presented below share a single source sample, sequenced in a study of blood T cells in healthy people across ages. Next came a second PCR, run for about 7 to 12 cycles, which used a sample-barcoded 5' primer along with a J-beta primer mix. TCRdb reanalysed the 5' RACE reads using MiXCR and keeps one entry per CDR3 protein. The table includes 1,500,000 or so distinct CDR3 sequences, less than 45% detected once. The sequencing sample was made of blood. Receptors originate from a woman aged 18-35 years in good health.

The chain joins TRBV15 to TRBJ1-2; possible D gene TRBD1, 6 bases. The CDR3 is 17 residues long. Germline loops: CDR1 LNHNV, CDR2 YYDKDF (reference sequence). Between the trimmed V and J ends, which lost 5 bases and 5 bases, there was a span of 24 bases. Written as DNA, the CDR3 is TGTGCCACCAGCGGAGCCGCGGGGGCATTTTCGGTTTATGGCTACACCTTC. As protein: CATSGAAGAFSVYGYTF.

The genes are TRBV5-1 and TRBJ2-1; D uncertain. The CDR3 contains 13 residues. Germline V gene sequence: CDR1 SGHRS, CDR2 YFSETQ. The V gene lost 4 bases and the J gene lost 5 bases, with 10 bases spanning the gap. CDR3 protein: CASSPGVDNEQFF. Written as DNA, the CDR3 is TGCGCCAGCAGCCCTGGGGTTGACAATGAGCAGTTCTTC.

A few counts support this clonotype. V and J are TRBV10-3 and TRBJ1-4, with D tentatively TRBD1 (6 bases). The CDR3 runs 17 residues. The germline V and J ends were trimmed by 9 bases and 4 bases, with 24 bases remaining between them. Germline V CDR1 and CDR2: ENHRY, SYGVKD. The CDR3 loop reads CAMTARNEQGNNEKLFF. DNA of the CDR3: TGTGCCATGACAGCACGGAATGAACAGGGAAATAATGAAAAACTGTTTTTT.

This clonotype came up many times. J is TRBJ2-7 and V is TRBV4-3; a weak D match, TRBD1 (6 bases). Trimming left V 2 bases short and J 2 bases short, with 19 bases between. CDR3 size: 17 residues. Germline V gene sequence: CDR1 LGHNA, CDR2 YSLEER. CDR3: CASSQTTLGQPPYEQYF. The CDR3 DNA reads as TGCGCCAGCAGCCAAACCACCCTAGGACAGCCCCCCTACGAGCAGTACTTC.

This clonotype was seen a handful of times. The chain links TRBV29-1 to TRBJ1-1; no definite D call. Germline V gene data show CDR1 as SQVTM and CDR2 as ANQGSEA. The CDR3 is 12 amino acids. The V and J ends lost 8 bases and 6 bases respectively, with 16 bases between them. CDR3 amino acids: CSIQESRSEAFF. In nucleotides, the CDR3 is TGCAGCATCCAGGAATCGAGGTCTGAAGCTTTCTTT.

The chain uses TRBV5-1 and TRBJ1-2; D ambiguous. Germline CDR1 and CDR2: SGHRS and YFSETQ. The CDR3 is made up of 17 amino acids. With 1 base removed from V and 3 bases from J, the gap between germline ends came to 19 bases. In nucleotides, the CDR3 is TGCGCCAGCAGCTTGAATGAACCCGGGCGATGGGACTATGGCTACACCTTC. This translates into CASSLNEPGRWDYGYTF. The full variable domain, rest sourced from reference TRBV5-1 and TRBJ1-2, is KAGVTQTPRYLIKTRGQQVTLSCSPISGHRSVSWYQQTPGQGLQFLFEYFSETQRNKGNFPGRFSGRQFSNSRSEMNVSTLELGDSALYLCASSLNEPGRWDYGYTFGSGTRLTVV.

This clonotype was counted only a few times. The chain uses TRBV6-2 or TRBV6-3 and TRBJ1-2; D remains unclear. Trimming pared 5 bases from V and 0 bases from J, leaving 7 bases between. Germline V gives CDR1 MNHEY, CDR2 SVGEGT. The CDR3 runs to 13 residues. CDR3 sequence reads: CASSIGTNYGYTF. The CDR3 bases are TGTGCCAGCAGTATCGGAACTAACTATGGCTACACCTTC.